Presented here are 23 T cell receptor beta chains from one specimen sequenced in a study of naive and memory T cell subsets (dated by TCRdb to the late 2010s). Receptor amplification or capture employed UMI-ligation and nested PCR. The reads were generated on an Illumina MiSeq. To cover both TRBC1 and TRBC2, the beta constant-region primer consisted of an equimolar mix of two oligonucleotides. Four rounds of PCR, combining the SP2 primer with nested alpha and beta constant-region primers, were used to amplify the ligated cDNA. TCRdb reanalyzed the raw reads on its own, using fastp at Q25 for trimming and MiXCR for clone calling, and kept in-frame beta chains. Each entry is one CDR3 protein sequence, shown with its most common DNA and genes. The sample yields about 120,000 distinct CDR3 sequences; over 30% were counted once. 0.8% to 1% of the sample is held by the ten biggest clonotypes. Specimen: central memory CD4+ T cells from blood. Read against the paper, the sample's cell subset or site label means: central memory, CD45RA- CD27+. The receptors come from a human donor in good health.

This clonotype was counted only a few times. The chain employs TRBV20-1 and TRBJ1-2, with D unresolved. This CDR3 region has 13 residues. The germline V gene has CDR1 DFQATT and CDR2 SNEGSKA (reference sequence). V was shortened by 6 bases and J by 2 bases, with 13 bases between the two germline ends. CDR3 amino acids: CSAQPILNYGYTF. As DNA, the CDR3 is TGCAGTGCCCAACCCATCCTAAACTATGGCTACACCTTC.

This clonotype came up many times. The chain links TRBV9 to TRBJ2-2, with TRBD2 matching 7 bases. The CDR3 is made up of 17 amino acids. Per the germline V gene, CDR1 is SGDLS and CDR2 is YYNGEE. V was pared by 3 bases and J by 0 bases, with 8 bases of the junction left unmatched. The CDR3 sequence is CASSESWGGTNTGELFF. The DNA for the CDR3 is TGTGCCAGCAGCGAGTCCTGGGGGGGAACGAACACCGGGGAGCTGTTTTTT.

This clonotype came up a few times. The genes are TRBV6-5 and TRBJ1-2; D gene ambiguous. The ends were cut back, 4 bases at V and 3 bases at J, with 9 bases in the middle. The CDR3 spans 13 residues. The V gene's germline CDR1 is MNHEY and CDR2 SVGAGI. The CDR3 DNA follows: TGTGCCAGCAGTTCGGGTAGCGACTATGGCTACACCTTC. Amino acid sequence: CASSSGSDYGYTF.

The CDR3 sequence is CASSPDVNEQFF. CDR3 nucleotide sequence: TGTGCCAGCAGTCCGGACGTCAATGAGCAGTTCTTC. The gene calls are TRBV6-6 and TRBJ2-1, with no clear D. CDR1 MNHNY and CDR2 SVGAGI come from the germline V gene (reference sequence). Trimming stripped 5 bases from V and 6 bases from J, with 8 bases between. The CDR3 is made up of 12 amino acids.

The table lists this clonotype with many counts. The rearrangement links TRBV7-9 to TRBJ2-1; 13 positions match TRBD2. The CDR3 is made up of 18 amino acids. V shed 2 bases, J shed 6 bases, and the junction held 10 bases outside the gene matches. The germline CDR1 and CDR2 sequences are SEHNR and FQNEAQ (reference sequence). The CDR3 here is CASSLPGLAGSSINEQFF. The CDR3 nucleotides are TGTGCCAGCAGCTTACCGGGACTAGCGGGATCTAGTATCAATGAGCAGTTCTTC.

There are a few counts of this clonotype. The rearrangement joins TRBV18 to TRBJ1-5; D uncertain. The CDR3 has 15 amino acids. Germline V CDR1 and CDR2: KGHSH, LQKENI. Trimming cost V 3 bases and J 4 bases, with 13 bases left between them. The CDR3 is CASSPSGRNNQPQHF. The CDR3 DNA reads TGTGCCAGCTCACCTTCGGGGAGAAATAATCAGCCCCAGCATTTT.

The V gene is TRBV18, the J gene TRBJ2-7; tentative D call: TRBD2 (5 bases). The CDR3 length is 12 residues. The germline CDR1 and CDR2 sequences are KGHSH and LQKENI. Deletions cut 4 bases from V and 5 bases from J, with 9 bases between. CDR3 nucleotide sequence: TGTGCCAGCTCACACGGGAAGGACGAGCAGTACTTC. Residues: CASSHGKDEQYF.

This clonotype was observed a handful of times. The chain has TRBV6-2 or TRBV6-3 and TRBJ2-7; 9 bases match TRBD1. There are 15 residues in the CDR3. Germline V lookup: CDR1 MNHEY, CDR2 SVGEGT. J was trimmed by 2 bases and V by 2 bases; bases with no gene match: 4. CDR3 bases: TGTGCCAGCAGTTACCGGACAGGGGCAGCCTACGAGCAGTACTTC. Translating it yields CASSYRTGAAYEQYF.

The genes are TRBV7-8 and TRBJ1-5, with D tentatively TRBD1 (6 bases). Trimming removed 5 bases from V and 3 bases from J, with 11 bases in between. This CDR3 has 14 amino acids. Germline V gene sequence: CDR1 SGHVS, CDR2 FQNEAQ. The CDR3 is CASSETGINQPQHF. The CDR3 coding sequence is TGTGCCAGCAGCGAAACAGGGATCAATCAGCCCCAGCATTTT.

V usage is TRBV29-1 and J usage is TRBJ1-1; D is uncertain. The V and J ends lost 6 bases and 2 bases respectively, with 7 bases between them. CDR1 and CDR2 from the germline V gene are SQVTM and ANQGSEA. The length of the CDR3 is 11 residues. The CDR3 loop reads CSVPDNTEAFF. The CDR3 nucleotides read TGCAGCGTCCCGGACAACACTGAAGCTTTCTTT.

The CDR3 sequence: CASSIEGLAGEDTQYF. As DNA, the CDR3 is TGTGCCAGTAGTATAGAGGGCCTAGCGGGAGAAGATACGCAGTATTTT. V usage is TRBV19 and J usage is TRBJ2-3; TRBD2 matches at 10 bases. This CDR3 comprises 16 residues. Trimming at V came to 0 bases and at J to 5 bases, leaving 5 bases not matched to a gene. Germline V lookup: CDR1 LNHDA, CDR2 SQIVND (reference sequence).

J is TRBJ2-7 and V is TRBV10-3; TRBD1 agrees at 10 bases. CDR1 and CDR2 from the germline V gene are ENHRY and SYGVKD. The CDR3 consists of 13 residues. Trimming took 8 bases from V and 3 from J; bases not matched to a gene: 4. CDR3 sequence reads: CAIWDRGHYEQYF. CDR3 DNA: TGTGCCATCTGGGACAGGGGCCACTACGAGCAGTACTTC.

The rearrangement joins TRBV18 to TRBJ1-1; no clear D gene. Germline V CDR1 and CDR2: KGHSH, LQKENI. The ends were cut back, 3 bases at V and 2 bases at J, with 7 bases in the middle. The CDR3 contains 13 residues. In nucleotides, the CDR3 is TGTGCCAGCTCACCGGTTTTTAACACTGAAGCTTTCTTT. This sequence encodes CASSPVFNTEAFF.

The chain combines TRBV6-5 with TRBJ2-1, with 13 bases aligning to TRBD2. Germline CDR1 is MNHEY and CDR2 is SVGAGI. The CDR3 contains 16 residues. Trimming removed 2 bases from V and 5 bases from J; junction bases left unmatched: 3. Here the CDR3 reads CASSYPGLAGNNEQFF. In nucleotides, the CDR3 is TGTGCCAGCAGTTACCCGGGACTAGCGGGAAACAATGAGCAGTTCTTC.

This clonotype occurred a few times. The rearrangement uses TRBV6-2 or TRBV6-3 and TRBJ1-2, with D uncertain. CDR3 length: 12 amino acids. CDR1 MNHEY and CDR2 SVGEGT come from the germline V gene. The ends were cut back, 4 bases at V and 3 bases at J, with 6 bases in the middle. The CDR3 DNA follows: TGTGCCAGCAGTTCCAATTACTATGGCTACACCTTC. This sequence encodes CASSSNYYGYTF.

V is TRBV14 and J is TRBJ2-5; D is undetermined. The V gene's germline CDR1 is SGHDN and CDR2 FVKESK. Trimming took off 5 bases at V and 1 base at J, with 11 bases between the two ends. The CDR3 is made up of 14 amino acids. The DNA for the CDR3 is TGTGCCAGCAGCGCTCTTTTAACCCAAGAGACCCAGTACTTC. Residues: CASSALLTQETQYF.

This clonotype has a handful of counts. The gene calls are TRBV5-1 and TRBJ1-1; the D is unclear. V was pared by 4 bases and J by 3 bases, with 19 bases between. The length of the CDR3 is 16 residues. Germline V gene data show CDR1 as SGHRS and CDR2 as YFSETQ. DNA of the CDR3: TGCGCCAGCAGCCCGACGTCGCGGGCCTGGGACACTGAAGCTTTCTTT. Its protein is CASSPTSRAWDTEAFF.

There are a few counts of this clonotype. DNA for the CDR3: TGTGCCAGCAGCTTCACAGGGGAAGCTGGGGCCAACGTCCTGACTTTC. Translated, it gives CASSFTGEAGANVLTF. The chain recombines TRBV28 with TRBJ2-6; 7 bases fit TRBD1. V lost 6 bases to trimming and J lost 2 bases; unmatched junction nucleotides: 7. The germline V gene has CDR1 MDHEN and CDR2 SYDVKM. The CDR3 runs 16 residues.

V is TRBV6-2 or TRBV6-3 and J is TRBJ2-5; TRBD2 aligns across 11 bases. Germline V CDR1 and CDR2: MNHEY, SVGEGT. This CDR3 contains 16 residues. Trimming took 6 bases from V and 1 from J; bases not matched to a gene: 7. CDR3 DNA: TGTGCCAGCAGCCGCAGACTAGCGGGATCCCAAGAGACCCAGTACTTC. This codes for CASSRRLAGSQETQYF.

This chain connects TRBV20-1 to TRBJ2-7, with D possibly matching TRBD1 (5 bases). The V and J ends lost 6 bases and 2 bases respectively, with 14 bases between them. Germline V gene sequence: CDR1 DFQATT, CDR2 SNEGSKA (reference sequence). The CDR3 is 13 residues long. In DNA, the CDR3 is TGCAGTGCCCTGAAGGGGTATACCTACGAGCAGTACTTC. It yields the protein CSALKGYTYEQYF.

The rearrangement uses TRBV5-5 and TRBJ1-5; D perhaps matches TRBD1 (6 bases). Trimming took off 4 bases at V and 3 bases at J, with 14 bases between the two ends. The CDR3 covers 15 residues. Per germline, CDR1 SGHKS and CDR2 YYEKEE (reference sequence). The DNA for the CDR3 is TGTGCCAGCAGCCGAAGGGGGGAAACCAATCAGCCCCAGCATTTT. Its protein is CASSRRGETNQPQHF. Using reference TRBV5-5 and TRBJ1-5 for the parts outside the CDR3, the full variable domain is DAGVTQSPTHLIKTRGQQVTLRCSPISGHKSVSWYQQVLGQGPQFIFQYYEKEERGRGNFPDRFSARQFPNYSSELNVNALLLGDSALYLCASSRRGETNQPQHFGDGTRLSIL.

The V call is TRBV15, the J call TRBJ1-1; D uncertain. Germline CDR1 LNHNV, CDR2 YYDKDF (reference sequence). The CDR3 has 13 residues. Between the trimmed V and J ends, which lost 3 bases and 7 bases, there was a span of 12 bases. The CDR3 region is CATSSKDAHEAFF. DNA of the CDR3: TGTGCCACCAGCAGCAAAGACGCTCATGAAGCTTTCTTT.

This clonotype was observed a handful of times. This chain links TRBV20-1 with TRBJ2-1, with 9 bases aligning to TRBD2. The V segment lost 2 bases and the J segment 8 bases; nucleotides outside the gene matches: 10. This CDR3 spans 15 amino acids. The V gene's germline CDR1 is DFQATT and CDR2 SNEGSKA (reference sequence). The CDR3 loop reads CSARSAIAGVHEQFF. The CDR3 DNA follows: TGCAGTGCTAGATCCGCGATAGCGGGAGTGCATGAGCAGTTCTTC.